This T cell receptor beta chain was captured by sequencing in a study of OX40 agonist ivuxolimab in advanced cancers. Study-level findings and limits: Researchers did not establish what antigens the expanded peripheral T cells target. Researchers report that CD8+ T cells had, on average, more expanded clones than CD4+. The study found among the lowest clonal expansion in partial responders at 0.1-3.0 mg/kg.

In this sample, this clone turned up once. Antigen specificity is unknown. Sequencing used immunoSEQ multiplex PCR; TCRdb keeps in-frame clones, though not all of them. Here the sample spans over 60,000 clones, about 85% being singletons. V lost 6 bases and J lost 4, with 12 bases in between. The length of the CDR3 is 13 residues. Germline V gene data show CDR1 as SGHVS and CDR2 as FNYEAQ. This sequence joins TRBV7-6 and TRBJ2-5; tentatively, D is TRBD1 (6 bases). Sequencing used CD4+ or CD8+ T cells sorted from blood, obtained in a trial of the OX40 agonist ivuxolimab. The sequence came from an adult with an advanced solid tumor such as melanoma, head and neck, liver or kidney cancer. The CDR3 coding sequence is TGTGCCAGCAGTAAGGGGGTTGGAGAGACCCAGTACTTC. It specifies CASSKGVGETQYF.